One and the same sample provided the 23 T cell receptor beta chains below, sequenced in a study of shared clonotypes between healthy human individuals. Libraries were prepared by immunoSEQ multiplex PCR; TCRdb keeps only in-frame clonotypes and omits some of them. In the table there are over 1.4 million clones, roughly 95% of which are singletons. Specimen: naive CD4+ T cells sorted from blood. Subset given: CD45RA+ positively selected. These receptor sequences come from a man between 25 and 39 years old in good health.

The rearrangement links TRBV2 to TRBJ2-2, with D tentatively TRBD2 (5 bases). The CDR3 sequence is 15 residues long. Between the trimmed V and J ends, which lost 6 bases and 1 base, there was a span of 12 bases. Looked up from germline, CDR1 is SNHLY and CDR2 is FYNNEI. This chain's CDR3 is CASSRGGGNTGELFF. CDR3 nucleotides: TGTGCCAGCAGCCGGGGTGGAGGGAACACCGGGGAGCTGTTTTTT.

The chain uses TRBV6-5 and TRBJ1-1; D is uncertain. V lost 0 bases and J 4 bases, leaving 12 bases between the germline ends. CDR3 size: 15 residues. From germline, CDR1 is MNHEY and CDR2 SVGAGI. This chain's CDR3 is CASSYSSGAGTEAFF. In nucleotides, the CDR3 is TGTGCCAGCAGTTACTCGTCGGGAGCCGGCACTGAAGCTTTCTTT.

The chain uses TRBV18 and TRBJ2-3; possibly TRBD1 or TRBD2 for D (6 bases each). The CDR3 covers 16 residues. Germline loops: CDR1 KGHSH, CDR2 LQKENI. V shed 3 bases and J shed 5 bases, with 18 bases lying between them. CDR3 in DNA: TGTGCCAGCTCACCTATCCCCCGGGGGCTTGGAGATACGCAGTATTTT. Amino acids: CASSPIPRGLGDTQYF.

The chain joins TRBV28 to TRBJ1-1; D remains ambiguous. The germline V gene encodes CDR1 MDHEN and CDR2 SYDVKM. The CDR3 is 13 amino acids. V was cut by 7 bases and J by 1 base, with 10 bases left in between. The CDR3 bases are TGTGCCAGCACCAAAGTAGGGAACACTGAAGCTTTCTTT. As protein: CASTKVGNTEAFF.

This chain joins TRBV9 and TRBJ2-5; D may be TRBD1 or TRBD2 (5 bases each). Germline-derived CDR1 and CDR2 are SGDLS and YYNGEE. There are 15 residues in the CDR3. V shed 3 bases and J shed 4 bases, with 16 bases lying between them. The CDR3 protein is CASSALHGAGETQYF. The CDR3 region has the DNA TGTGCCAGCAGCGCCCTTCACGGGGCGGGAGAGACCCAGTACTTC.

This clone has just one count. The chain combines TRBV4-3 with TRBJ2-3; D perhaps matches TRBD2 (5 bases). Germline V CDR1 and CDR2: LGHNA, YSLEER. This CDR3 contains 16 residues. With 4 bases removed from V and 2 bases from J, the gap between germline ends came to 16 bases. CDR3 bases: TGCGCCAGCAGCCGGGGAGCGACGAGCCCCACAGATACGCAGTATTTT. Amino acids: CASSRGATSPTDTQYF.

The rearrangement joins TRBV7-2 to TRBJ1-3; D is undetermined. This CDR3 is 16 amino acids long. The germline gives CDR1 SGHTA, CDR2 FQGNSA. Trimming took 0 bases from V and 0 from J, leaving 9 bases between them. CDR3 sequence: CASSLALSSSGNTIYF. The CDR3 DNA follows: TGTGCCAGCAGCTTAGCGCTTAGCTCCTCTGGAAACACCATATATTTT.

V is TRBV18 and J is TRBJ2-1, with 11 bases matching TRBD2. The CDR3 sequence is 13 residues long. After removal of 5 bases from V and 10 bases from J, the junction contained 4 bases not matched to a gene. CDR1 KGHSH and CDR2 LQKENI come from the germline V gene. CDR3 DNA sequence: TGTGCCAGCTCAAAACTAGCGGGAGAAGAGCAGTTCTTC. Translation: CASSKLAGEEQFF.

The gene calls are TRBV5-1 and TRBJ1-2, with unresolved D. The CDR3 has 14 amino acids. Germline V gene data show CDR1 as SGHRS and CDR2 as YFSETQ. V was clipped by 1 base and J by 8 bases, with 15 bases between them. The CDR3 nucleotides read TGCGCCAGCAGCTTGACCGGTCTCCCGGGGGGCTACACCTTC. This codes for CASSLTGLPGGYTF.

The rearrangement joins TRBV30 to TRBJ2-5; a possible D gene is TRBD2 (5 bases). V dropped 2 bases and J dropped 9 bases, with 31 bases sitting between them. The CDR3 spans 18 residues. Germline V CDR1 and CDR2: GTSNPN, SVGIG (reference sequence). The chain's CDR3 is CAWSPVPSETGWLTAQYF. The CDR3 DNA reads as TGTGCCTGGAGTCCCGTGCCTTCCGAAACGGGGTGGCTTACGGCCCAGTACTTC.

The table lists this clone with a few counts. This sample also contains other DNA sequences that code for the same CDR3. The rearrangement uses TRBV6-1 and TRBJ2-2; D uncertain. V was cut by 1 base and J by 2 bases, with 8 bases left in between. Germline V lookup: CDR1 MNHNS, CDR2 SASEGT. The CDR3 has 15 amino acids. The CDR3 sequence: CASSEGTRNTGELFF. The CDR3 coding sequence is TGTGCCAGCAGTGAAGGAACGCGTAACACCGGGGAGCTGTTTTTT.

The CDR3 DNA follows: TGTGCCAGCAGTTCGGGGACGGGGCCCCAGCATTTT. Its translation is CASSSGTGPQHF. V and J are TRBV28 and TRBJ1-5; weak D call: TRBD1 (5 bases). Germline CDR1 and CDR2: MDHEN and SYDVKM. V lost 4 bases and J 9 bases, leaving 10 bases between the germline ends. There are 12 residues in the CDR3.

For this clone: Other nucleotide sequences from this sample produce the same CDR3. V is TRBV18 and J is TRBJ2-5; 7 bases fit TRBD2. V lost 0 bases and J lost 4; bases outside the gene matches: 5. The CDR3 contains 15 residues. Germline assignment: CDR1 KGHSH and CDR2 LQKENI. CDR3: CASSPPSGRGETQYF. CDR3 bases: TGTGCCAGCTCACCACCTTCTGGGAGGGGAGAGACCCAGTACTTC.

CDR3 sequence: CASSFTSPEAGTDTQYF. In DNA form, the CDR3 reads TGTGCCAGCAGCTTTACGTCCCCAGAGGCCGGGACAGATACGCAGTATTTT. The chain uses TRBV7-6 and TRBJ2-3, with D hard to call. Germline V gene lookup returns CDR1 SGHVS and CDR2 FNYEAQ. The V gene lost 3 bases and the J gene lost 3 bases, with 19 bases spanning the gap. The CDR3 length is 17 residues. The whole variable domain, remainder taken from reference TRBV7-6 and TRBJ2-3, is GAGVSQSPRYKVTKRGQDVALRCDPISGHVSLYWYRQALGQGPEFLTYFNYEAQQDKSGLPNDRFSAERPEGSISTLTIQRTEQRDSAMYRCASSFTSPEAGTDTQYFGPGTRLTVL.

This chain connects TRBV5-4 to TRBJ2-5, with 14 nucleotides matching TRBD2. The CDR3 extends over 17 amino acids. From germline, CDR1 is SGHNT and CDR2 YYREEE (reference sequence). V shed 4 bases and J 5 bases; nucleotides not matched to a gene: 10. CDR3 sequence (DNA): TGTGCCAGCAGCCACGGGACTAGCGGGAGAATCAGGGAGACCCAGTACTTC. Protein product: CASSHGTSGRIRETQYF.

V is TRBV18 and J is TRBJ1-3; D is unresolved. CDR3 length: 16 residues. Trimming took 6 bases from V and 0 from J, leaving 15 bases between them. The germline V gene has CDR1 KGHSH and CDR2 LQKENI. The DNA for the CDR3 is TGTGCCAGCTCCCAACCCCTACTACTCTCTGGAAACACCATATATTTT. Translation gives CASSQPLLLSGNTIYF.

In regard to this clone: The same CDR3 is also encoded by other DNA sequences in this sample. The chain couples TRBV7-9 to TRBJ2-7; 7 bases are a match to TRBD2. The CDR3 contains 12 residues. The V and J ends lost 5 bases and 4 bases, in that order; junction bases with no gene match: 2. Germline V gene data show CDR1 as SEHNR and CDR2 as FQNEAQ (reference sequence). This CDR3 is CASSPREYEQYF. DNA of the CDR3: TGTGCCAGCAGCCCGCGGGAGTACGAGCAGTACTTC.

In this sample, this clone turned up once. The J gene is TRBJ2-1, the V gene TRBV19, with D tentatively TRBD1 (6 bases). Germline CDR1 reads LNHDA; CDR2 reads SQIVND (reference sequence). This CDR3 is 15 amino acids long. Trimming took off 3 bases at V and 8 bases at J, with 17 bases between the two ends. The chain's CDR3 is CASSIIEGRGYEQFF. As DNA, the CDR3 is TGTGCCAGTAGTATTATTGAGGGCAGGGGATATGAGCAGTTCTTC.

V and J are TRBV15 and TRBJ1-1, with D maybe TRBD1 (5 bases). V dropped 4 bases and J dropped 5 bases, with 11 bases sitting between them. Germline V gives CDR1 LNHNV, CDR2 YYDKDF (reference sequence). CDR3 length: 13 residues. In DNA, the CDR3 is TGTGCCACCAGCACTCAGGGAGTGACTGAAGCTTTCTTT. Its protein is CATSTQGVTEAFF.

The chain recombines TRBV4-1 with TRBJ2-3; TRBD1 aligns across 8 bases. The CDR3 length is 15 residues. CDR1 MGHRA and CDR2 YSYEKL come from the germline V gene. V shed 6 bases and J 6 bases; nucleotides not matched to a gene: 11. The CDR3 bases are TGCGCCAGCAGTCGAATACAGGGGGTAGAGGATACGCAGTATTTT. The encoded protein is CASSRIQGVEDTQYF.

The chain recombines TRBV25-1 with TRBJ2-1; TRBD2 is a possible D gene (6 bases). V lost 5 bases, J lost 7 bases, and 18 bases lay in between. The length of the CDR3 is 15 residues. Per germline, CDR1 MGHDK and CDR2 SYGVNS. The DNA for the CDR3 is TGTGCCAGCAGTCGGGCGGGACCGAGCAAAAATGAGCAGTTCTTC. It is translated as CASSRAGPSKNEQFF.

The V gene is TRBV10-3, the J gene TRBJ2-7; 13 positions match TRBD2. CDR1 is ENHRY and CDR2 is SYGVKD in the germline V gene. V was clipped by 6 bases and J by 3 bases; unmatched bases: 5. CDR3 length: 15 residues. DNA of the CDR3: TGTGCCATCAGGGATGGACTAGCGGGAGTCTACGAGCAGTACTTC. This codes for CAIRDGLAGVYEQYF.

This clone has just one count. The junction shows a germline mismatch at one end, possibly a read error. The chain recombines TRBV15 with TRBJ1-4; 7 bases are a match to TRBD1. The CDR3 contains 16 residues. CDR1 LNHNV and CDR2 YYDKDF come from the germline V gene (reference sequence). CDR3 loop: CATSRDTQGDNPGLVF. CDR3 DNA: TGTGCCACCAGCAGAGACACCCAGGGGGACAATCCGGGATTAGTTTTT.